These 29 T cell receptor beta chains originate from one sample sequenced in a study of shared clonotypes between healthy human individuals. The method was immunoSEQ multiplex PCR; TCRdb's version includes in-frame clones alone and lacks a portion of them. The sample lists about 1 million clones, 75% occurring once. Sequenced material: memory CD4+ T cells sorted from blood. Specified subset: CD45RA-negative fraction. These receptors originate from a man aged 18 to 29 in good health.

This clone was found many times. Other nucleotide sequences from this sample produce the same CDR3. The chain carries TRBV7-6 and TRBJ2-7, with a weak D call TRBD2 (5 bases). V lost 1 base to trimming and J lost 2 bases, with 12 bases between them. Germline V lookup: CDR1 SGHVS, CDR2 FNYEAQ. The CDR3 runs to 15 residues. CDR3 nucleotide sequence: TGTGCCAGCAGCTTAGATGAGGGATGGACCTACGAGCAGTACTTC. It codes for CASSLDEGWTYEQYF.

Only a few counts were recorded for this clone. This chain joins TRBV19 and TRBJ2-5, with a tentative D call TRBD2 (6 bases). The CDR3 loop spans 16 amino acids. V gave up 3 bases and J gave up 0 bases, with 14 bases separating them. Germline V gives CDR1 LNHDA, CDR2 SQIVND (reference sequence). CDR3 in DNA: TGTGCCAGTAGTATGGGGGGAAACATGTACCAAGAGACCCAGTACTTC. It translates to CASSMGGNMYQETQYF.

The chain combines TRBV4-1 with TRBJ1-3; D unclear. The V gene's germline CDR1 is MGHRA and CDR2 YSYEKL. The CDR3 has 15 residues. V shed 0 bases and J shed 2 bases, with 8 bases lying between them. The CDR3 loop reads CASSQDWPAGNTIYF. As DNA, the CDR3 is TGCGCCAGCAGCCAAGATTGGCCAGCTGGAAACACCATATATTTT.

This clone occurred many times. The chain uses TRBV11-2 and TRBJ1-5, with D uncertain. Germline V gives CDR1 SGHAT, CDR2 FQNNGV. V lost 2 bases and J 5 bases, leaving 7 bases between the germline ends. The CDR3 is made up of 13 amino acids. The chain's CDR3 is CASSLTGYQPQHF. CDR3 sequence (DNA): TGTGCCAGCAGCTTAACGGGTTATCAGCCCCAGCATTTT.

CDR3 nucleotides: TGCGCCAGCAGCTTGGATGGGACAGAAACATTCGAAGCTTTCTTT. Translating it yields CASSLDGTETFEAFF. V usage is TRBV5-1 and J usage is TRBJ1-1; 7 bases line up with TRBD1. With V trimmed by 0 bases and J by 8 bases, 10 bases remained unmatched. From germline, CDR1 is SGHRS and CDR2 YFSETQ. The CDR3 extends over 15 amino acids.

The chain has TRBV10-3 and TRBJ2-1; TRBD2 aligns across 11 bases. J gave up 4 bases and V 8 bases, and 13 bases lay outside the gene matches. Germline V CDR1 and CDR2: ENHRY, SYGVKD. The CDR3 covers 17 residues. The CDR3 nucleotides read TGTGCCATCGGCGATAGCGGGGGGGCAAAGGTGTACAATGAGCAGTTCTTC. It is translated as CAIGDSGGAKVYNEQFF.

This clone was seen a handful of times. J is TRBJ2-2 and V is TRBV5-1, with D perhaps matching TRBD2 (5 bases). In germline, CDR1 is SGHRS, CDR2 YFSETQ. Trimming cost V 5 bases and J 6 bases, with 17 bases left between them. The length of the CDR3 is 15 residues. DNA for the CDR3: TGCGCCAGCAGTGCTCCTCGGGATACGGCCGGGGAGCTGTTTTTT. Translating it yields CASSAPRDTAGELFF. Drawing the rest from reference TRBV5-1 and TRBJ2-2, the complete variable domain is KAGVTQTPRYLIKTRGQQVTLSCSPISGHRSVSWYQQTPGQGLQFLFEYFSETQRNKGNFPGRFSGRQFSNSRSEMNVSTLELGDSALYLCASSAPRDTAGELFFGEGSRLTVL.

The chain links TRBV13 to TRBJ1-2; D remains ambiguous. Between the trimmed V and J ends, which lost 4 bases and 0 bases, there was a span of 6 bases. The CDR3 contains 13 residues. CDR1 and CDR2 (germline): PRHDT, FYEKMQ (reference sequence). CDR3 amino acids: CASSSQANYGYTF. In DNA form, the CDR3 reads TGTGCCAGCAGCTCTCAGGCTAACTATGGCTACACCTTC.

This chain links TRBV29-1 with TRBJ1-2; D remains ambiguous. Trimming removed 6 bases from V and 7 bases from J, with 15 bases in between. This CDR3 is built from 12 residues. Germline CDR1 and CDR2: SQVTM and ANQGSEA. The CDR3 DNA is TGCAGCGTGAGAGAGGGCGGAGTTGGCTACACCTTC. The encoded protein is CSVREGGVGYTF.

In this sample, this clone turned up a few times. This chain connects TRBV30 to TRBJ2-5; either TRBD1 or TRBD2 may supply D (5 bases each). CDR3 length: 15 amino acids. From germline, CDR1 is GTSNPN and CDR2 SVGIG (reference sequence). V lost 0 bases, J lost 5 bases, and 16 bases lay in between. The CDR3 nucleotides read TGTGCCTGGAGTGTACATGGGGGAGTAACGGAGACCCAGTACTTC. This sequence encodes CAWSVHGGVTETQYF.

The chain recombines TRBV7-9 with TRBJ1-1; possible D gene TRBD1, 5 bases. Trimming pared 5 bases from V and 7 bases from J, leaving 8 bases between. The germline gives CDR1 SEHNR, CDR2 FQNEAQ (reference sequence). The CDR3 contains 11 residues. As DNA, the CDR3 is TGTGCCAGCAGCCGACAGATTGAAGCTTTCTTT. Translating gives CASSRQIEAFF.

This clone has only a few counts. V usage is TRBV27 and J usage is TRBJ2-2; TRBD2 matches 8 bases. Per the germline V gene, CDR1 is MNHEY and CDR2 is SMNVEV (reference sequence). The CDR3 totals 16 residues. The V and J ends lost 1 base and 5 bases, in that order; junction bases with no gene match: 6. CDR3 region: CASSLYPGGQTGELFF. In DNA form, the CDR3 reads TGTGCCAGCAGTTTATATCCGGGGGGGCAGACCGGGGAGCTGTTTTTT.

CDR3 bases: TGTGCCAGCAGCTTAGGACAGGTCGCCGCAGCTTTCTTT. It codes for CASSLGQVAAAFF. The chain links TRBV7-2 to TRBJ1-1; perhaps TRBD1 as D (6 bases). The CDR3 length is 13 residues. Trimming took off 1 base at V and 10 bases at J, with 13 bases between the two ends. Per germline, CDR1 SGHTA and CDR2 FQGNSA. The full variable domain, with the rest looked up from reference TRBV7-2 and TRBJ1-1, is GAGVSQSPSNKVTEKGKDVELRCDPISGHTALYWYRQSLGQGLEFLIYFQGNSAPDKSGLPSDRFSAERTGGSVSTLTIQRTQQEDSAVYLCASSLGQVAAAFFGQGTRLTVV.

The table lists this clone with a few counts. This rearrangement joins TRBV9 to TRBJ1-6; D gene unclear. The V end was cut by 0 bases, the J end by 0 bases, with 10 bases between. The germline gives CDR1 SGDLS, CDR2 YYNGEE. This CDR3 has 17 amino acids. CDR3 residues: CASSVEFRSSYNSPLHF. Written as DNA, the CDR3 is TGTGCCAGCAGCGTAGAATTCAGGAGCTCCTATAATTCACCCCTCCACTTT.

The J gene is TRBJ2-1, the V gene TRBV11-3; D may be TRBD2 (6 bases). The germline gives CDR1 SGHNT, CDR2 YENEEA. This CDR3 contains 15 residues. The V end was cut by 1 base, the J end by 7 bases, with 14 bases between. DNA of the CDR3: TGTGCCAGCAGCTTAGGCGCGGGAAATCATAATGAGCAGTTCTTC. It codes for CASSLGAGNHNEQFF.

This chain joins TRBV19 and TRBJ1-2; TRBD1 might be the D (6 bases). The V and J ends lost 6 bases and 3 bases respectively, with 8 bases between them. The CDR3 consists of 12 residues. Germline values: CDR1 LNHDA, CDR2 SQIVND (reference sequence). CDR3 in DNA: TGTGCCAGTAGGGCAGGGGACTATGGCTACACCTTC. Protein product: CASRAGDYGYTF.

This rearrangement joins TRBV11-2 to TRBJ2-3; unclear D gene. The CDR3 is 17 amino acids. Trimming removed 4 bases from V and 0 bases from J, with 17 bases in between. Germline lookup yields CDR1 SGHAT and CDR2 FQNNGV. The CDR3 DNA sequence: TGTGCCAGCAGCTCCCTCCGTCCCACACCCAGCACAGATACGCAGTATTTT. Residues: CASSSLRPTPSTDTQYF.

This clone has a count of ten or more. Additional DNA sequences in this sample encode the identical CDR3. J is TRBJ1-2 and V is TRBV5-4; TRBD1 matches 10 bases. Losses at the gene ends were 3 bases for V and 8 bases for J; bases not matched to a gene: 4. Germline CDR1 is SGHNT and CDR2 is YYREEE (reference sequence). This CDR3 is 13 amino acids long. CDR3 in DNA: TGTGCCAGCAGCTCCGGGACAGGGGACGGCTACACCTTC. Its translation: CASSSGTGDGYTF.

For this clone: This may arise from a read error, as a much more abundant clone is one base away. Other DNA sequences from this sample encode an identical CDR3 as well. V gene TRBV5-1 combines with J gene TRBJ1-1; a possible D gene is TRBD1 (5 bases). The CDR3 is 14 amino acids. Germline V gene sequence: CDR1 SGHRS, CDR2 YFSETQ. Trimming left V 4 bases short and J 1 base short, with 11 bases between. The CDR3 reads CASSGGTGNTEAFF. The CDR3 DNA sequence: TGCGCCAGCAGCGGGGGGACGGGGAACACTGAAGCTTTCTTT.

The chain links TRBV12-5 to TRBJ2-7; the match to TRBD1 covers 7 bases. Per the germline V gene, CDR1 is LGHNT and CDR2 is FRNRAP. The V segment lost 6 bases and the J segment 2 bases; nucleotides outside the gene matches: 4. The CDR3 runs to 13 residues. Written as DNA, the CDR3 is TGTGCTAGTGGCCCGGGACAGACCTACGAGCAGTACTTC. Its protein is CASGPGQTYEQYF.

The chain combines TRBV7-2 with TRBJ1-2; 10 bases match TRBD1. This CDR3 spans 17 amino acids. Germline CDR1 and CDR2: SGHTA and FQGNSA. Unmatched junction bases numbered 15, after V lost 7 bases and J lost 4 bases. CDR3 protein: CASTKQGGTGALYGYTF. As DNA, the CDR3 is TGTGCCAGCACTAAACAGGGAGGGACAGGGGCACTCTATGGCTACACCTTC.

The chain is built from TRBV30 and TRBJ2-3, with 9 bases that match TRBD2. With 1 base clipped from V and 0 bases from J, the junction kept 2 bases outside the gene matches. The CDR3 is 15 amino acids. Germline CDR1 and CDR2: GTSNPN and SVGIG (reference sequence). The CDR3 region has the DNA TGTGCCTGGAGTGGTGGACTAGCGAGCACAGATACGCAGTATTTT. Its protein product is CAWSGGLASTDTQYF.

The chain is built from TRBV4-3 and TRBJ2-5; 10 bases are a match to TRBD2. In germline, CDR1 is LGHNA, CDR2 YSLEER. The ends lost 1 base at V and 5 bases at J; junction bases unmatched: 7. The length of the CDR3 is 16 residues. DNA of the CDR3: TGCGCCAGCAGCCAAGGGGCTAGCGGGAGCAAGGAGACCCAGTACTTC. It translates to CASSQGASGSKETQYF.

The V call is TRBV6-6, the J call TRBJ2-1, with D unclear. The CDR3 length is 14 residues. V was clipped by 5 bases and J by 9 bases, with 17 bases between them. Germline V gives CDR1 MNHNY, CDR2 SVGAGI (reference sequence). DNA of the CDR3: TGTGCCAGCAGTCCGGACGGTCCGAAGGGTGAGCAGTTCTTC. Translated: CASSPDGPKGEQFF.

This chain connects TRBV11-2 to TRBJ2-7, with D perhaps given as TRBD1 or TRBD2 (5 bases each). This CDR3 has 16 residues. The germline V and J ends were trimmed by 1 base and 2 bases, with 15 bases remaining between them. In germline, CDR1 is SGHAT, CDR2 FQNNGV. CDR3 in amino acids: CASSLGASGLTYEQYF. In DNA, the CDR3 is TGTGCCAGCAGCTTAGGGGCCTCGGGGCTTACCTACGAGCAGTACTTC.

This sequence joins TRBV29-1 and TRBJ2-5, with 11 bases aligning to TRBD2. Germline CDR1 SQVTM, CDR2 ANQGSEA. The CDR3 loop spans 14 amino acids. The ends lost 4 bases at V and 3 bases at J; junction bases unmatched: 4. This chain's CDR3 is CSVGRLAGKETQYF. In nucleotides, the CDR3 is TGCAGCGTTGGTAGACTAGCGGGGAAAGAGACCCAGTACTTC.

This sequence joins TRBV10-2 and TRBJ1-5; D not certain. Germline CDR1 and CDR2: WSHSY and SAAADI. The CDR3 loop spans 14 amino acids. V shed 6 bases and J shed 5 bases, with 14 bases lying between them. As DNA, the CDR3 is TGCGCCAGCAGGACCGGGGTCCGGGATCAGCCCCAGCATTTT. The encoded protein is CASRTGVRDQPQHF.

This chain connects TRBV2 to TRBJ2-5, with D possibly TRBD1 on 6 matching bases. CDR1 SNHLY and CDR2 FYNNEI come from the germline V gene. V gave up 7 bases and J gave up 5 bases, with 17 bases separating them. The CDR3 runs 14 residues. CDR3 loop: CASNEPGQGETQYF. The CDR3 DNA follows: TGTGCCAGCAACGAACCGGGACAAGGCGAGACCCAGTACTTC.

With respect to this clone: The sample holds other DNA sequences that translate to the same CDR3. V and J are TRBV20-1 and TRBJ2-5, with a possible D match to TRBD2 (6 bases). This CDR3 has 11 amino acids. From germline, CDR1 is DFQATT and CDR2 SNEGSKA (reference sequence). The V and J ends lost 6 bases and 5 bases respectively, with 10 bases between them. CDR3 DNA sequence: TGCAGTGCCAGGGCGGGGGAGACCCAGTACTTC. It encodes CSARAGETQYF.